This T cell receptor beta chain was documented in a study of neoadjuvant anti-PD-1 for oral cavity cancer. At the level of the study: Before surgery, most patients got three to four biweekly 3 mg/kg nivolumab doses.

Repertoires were generated with immunoSEQ multiplex PCR, while TCRdb's copy carries only in-frame clones and drops some. The table lists just under 70,000 clones, about 85% of them singletons. Stated time point: after neoadjuvant nivolumab, at surgical resection. To note about this clone: Antigen specificity is unknown.

General study points: PBMC Gini-index clonality exceeded responders' in non-responders post-nivolumab.

The clonotype was recovered from a person aged 35 to 85 with oral cavity squamous cell carcinoma. The specimen comprised PBMCs, sampled after nivolumab (anti-PD-1) treatment.

CDR3 in DNA: TGCGCCAGCAGCATTCGCCCCCCTGGACTAGGGGGAGTTGGGGGAGATACGCAGTATTTT. Residues: CASSIRPPGLGGVGGDTQYF. The gene calls are TRBV5-1 and TRBJ2-3, with D maybe TRBD2 (7 bases). The CDR3 extends over 20 amino acids. V lost 4 bases and J lost 5, with 32 bases in between. CDR1 and CDR2 from the germline V gene are SGHRS and YFSETQ.